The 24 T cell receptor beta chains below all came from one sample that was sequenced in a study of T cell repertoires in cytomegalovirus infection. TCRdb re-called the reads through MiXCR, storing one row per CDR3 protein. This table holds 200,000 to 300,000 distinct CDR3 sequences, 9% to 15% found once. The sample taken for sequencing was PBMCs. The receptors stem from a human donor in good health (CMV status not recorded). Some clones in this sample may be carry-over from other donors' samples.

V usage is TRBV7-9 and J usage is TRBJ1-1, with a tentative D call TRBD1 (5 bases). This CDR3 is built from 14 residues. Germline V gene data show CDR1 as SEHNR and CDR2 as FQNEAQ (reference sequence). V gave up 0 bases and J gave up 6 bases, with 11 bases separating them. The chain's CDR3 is CASSLALGGAEAFF. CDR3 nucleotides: TGTGCCAGCAGCTTAGCGTTGGGAGGGGCTGAAGCTTTCTTT.

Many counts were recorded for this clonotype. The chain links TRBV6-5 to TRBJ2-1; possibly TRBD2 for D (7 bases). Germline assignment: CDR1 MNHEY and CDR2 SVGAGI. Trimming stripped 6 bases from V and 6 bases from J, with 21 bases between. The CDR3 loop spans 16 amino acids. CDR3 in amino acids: CASSRRAGASGNEQFF. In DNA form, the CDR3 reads TGTGCCAGCAGCAGAAGGGCGGGGGCGAGCGGCAATGAGCAGTTCTTC.

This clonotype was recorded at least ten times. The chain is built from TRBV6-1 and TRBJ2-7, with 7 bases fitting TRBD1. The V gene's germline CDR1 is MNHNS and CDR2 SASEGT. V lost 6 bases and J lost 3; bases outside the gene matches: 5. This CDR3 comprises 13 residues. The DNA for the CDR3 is TGTGCCAGCAGGAGGGGGCCGGTCTACGAGCAGTACTTC. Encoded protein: CASRRGPVYEQYF.

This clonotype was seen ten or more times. The CDR3 DNA follows: TGTGCCAGCAGCTTAAACAGGGGCCCCCAAGAGACCCAGTACTTC. Translation: CASSLNRGPQETQYF. This chain joins TRBV7-2 and TRBJ2-5, with TRBD1 identical over 7 bases. This CDR3 spans 15 amino acids. V dropped 2 bases and J dropped 1; count of bases not matched to a gene: 4. Germline V gene lookup returns CDR1 SGHTA and CDR2 FQGNSA.

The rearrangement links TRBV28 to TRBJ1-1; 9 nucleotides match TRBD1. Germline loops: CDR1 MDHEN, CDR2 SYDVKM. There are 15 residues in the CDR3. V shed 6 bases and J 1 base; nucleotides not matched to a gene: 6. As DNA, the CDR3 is TGTGCCAGCAGCACCGGGACAGGGAAGAACACTGAAGCTTTCTTT. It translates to CASSTGTGKNTEAFF.

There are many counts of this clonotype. As DNA, the CDR3 is TGTGCCAGCAGCCCCCCGCCGGGACAGGGGGTTGGCTACACCTTC. It yields the protein CASSPPPGQGVGYTF. This rearrangement joins TRBV7-2 to TRBJ1-2; 11 bases map to TRBD1. The CDR3 totals 15 residues. The ends lost 5 bases at V and 7 bases at J; junction bases unmatched: 9. CDR1 is SGHTA, CDR2 FQGNSA, per germline. The full variable domain, rest sourced from reference TRBV7-2 and TRBJ1-2, is GAGVSQSPSNKVTEKGKDVELRCDPISGHTALYWYRQSLGQGLEFLIYFQGNSAPDKSGLPSDRFSAERTGGSVSTLTIQRTQQEDSAVYLCASSPPPGQGVGYTFGSGTRLTVV.

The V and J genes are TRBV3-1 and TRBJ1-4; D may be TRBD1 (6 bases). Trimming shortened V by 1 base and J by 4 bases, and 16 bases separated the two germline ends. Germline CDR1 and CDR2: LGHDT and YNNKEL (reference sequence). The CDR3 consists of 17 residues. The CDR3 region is CASSQVNGGAINEKLFF. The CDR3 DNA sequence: TGTGCCAGCAGCCAAGTAAATGGGGGCGCGATTAATGAAAAACTGTTTTTT. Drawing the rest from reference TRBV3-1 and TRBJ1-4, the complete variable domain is DTAVSQTPKYLVTQMGNDKSIKCEQNLGHDTMYWYKQDSKKFLKIMFSYNNKELIINETVPNRFSPKSPDKAHLNLHINSLELGDSAVYFCASSQVNGGAINEKLFFGSGTQLSVL.

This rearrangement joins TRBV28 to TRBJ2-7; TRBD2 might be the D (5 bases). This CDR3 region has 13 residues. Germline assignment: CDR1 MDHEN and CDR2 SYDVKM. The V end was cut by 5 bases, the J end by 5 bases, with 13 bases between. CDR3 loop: CASSPPAAHEQYF. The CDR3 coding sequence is TGTGCCAGCAGTCCCCCAGCGGCCCACGAGCAGTACTTC.

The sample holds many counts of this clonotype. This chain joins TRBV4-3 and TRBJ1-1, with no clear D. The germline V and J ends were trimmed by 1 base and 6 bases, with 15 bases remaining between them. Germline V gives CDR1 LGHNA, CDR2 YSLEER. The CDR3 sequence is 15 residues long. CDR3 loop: CASSQGWQSGAEAFF. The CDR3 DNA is TGCGCCAGCAGCCAAGGCTGGCAGTCCGGGGCTGAAGCTTTCTTT.

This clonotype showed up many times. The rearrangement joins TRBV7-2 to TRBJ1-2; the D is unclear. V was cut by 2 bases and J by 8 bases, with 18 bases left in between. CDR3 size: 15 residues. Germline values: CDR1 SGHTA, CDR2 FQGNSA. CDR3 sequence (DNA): TGTGCCAGCAGCTTACAAAGCGGCGGGCAGAGAGGCTACACCTTC. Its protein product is CASSLQSGGQRGYTF.

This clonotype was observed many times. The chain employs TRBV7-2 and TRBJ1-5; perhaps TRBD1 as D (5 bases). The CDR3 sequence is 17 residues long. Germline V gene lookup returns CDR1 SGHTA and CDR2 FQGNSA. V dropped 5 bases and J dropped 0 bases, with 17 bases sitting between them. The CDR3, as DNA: TGTGCCAGCAGCCCGAGCCTAACAGGTTATAGCAATCAGCCCCAGCATTTT. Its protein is CASSPSLTGYSNQPQHF.

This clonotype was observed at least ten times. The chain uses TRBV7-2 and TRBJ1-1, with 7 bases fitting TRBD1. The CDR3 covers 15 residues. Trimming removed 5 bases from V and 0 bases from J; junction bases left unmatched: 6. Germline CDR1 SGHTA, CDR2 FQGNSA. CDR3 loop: CASSTRQGLNTEAFF. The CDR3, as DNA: TGTGCCAGCAGCACACGACAGGGATTGAACACTGAAGCTTTCTTT.

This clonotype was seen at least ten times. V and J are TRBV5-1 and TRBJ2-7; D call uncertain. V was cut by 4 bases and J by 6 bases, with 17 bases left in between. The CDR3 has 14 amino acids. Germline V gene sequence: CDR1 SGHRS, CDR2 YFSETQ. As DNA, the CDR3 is TGCGCCAGCAGCCAGGCCTCTTATCGATCCGAGCAGTACTTC. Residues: CASSQASYRSEQYF.

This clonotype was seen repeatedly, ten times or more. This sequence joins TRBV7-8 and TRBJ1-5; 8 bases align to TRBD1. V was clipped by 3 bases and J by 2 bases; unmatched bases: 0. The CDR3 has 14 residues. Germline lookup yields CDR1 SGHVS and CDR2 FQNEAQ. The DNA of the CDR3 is TGTGCCAGCAGCTTGGACAGGGGCAATCAGCCCCAGCATTTT. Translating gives CASSLDRGNQPQHF.

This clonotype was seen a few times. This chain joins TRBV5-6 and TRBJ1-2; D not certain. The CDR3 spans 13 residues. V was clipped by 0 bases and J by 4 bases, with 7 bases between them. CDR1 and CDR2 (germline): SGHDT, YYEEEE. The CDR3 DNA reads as TGTGCCAGCAGCTTGGCCAGCACCTATGGCTACACCTTC. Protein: CASSLASTYGYTF.

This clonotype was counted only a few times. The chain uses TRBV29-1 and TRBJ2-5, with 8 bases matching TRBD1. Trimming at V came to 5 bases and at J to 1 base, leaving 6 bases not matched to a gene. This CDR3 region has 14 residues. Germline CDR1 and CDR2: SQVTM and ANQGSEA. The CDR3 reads CSVRAQGAQETQYF. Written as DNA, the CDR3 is TGCAGCGTTCGGGCCCAGGGGGCCCAAGAGACCCAGTACTTC.

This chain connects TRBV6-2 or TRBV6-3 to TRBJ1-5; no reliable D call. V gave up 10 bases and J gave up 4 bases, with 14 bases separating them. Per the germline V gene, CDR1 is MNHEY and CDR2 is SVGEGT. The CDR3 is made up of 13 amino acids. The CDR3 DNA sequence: TGTGCCACCAAGAGACAACCTAATCAGCCCCAGCATTTT. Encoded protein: CATKRQPNQPQHF.

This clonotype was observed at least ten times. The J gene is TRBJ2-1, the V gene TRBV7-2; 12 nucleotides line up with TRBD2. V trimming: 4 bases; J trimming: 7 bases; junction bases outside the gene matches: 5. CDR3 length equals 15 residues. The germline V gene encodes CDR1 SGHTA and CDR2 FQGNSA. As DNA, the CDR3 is TGTGCCAGCAGCTCCCGGACTAGCGGGATGAATGAGCAGTTCTTC. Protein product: CASSSRTSGMNEQFF.

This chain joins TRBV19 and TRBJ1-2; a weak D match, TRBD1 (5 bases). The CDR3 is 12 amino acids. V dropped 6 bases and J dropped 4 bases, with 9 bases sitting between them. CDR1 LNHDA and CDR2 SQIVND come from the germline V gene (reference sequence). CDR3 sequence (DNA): TGTGCCAGTAGCCAGGGATTCTATGGCTACACCTTC. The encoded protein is CASSQGFYGYTF.

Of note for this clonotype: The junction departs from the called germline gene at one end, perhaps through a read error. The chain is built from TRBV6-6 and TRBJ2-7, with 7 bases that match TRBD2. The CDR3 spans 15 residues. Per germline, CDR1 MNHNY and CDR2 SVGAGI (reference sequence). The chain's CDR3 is CSSRLAGVSSYEQYF. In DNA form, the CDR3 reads TGTTCCAGCAGGTTAGCGGGTGTCAGCTCCTACGAGCAGTACTTC.

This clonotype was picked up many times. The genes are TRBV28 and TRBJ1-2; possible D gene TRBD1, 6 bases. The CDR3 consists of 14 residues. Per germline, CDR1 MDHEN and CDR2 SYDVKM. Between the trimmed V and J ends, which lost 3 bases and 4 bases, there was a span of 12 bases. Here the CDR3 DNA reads TGTGCCAGCAGTTTGGTCGGGGGCGGCTATGGCTACACCTTC. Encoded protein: CASSLVGGGYGYTF.

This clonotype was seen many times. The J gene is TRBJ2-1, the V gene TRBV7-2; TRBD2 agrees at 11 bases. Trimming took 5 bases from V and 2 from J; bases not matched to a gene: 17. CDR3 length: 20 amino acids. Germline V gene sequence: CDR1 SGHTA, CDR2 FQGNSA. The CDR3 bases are TGTGCCAGCAGCCGAACGGGGGGCAAGGGACTAGCGGACCCCTACAATGAGCAGTTCTTC. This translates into CASSRTGGKGLADPYNEQFF.

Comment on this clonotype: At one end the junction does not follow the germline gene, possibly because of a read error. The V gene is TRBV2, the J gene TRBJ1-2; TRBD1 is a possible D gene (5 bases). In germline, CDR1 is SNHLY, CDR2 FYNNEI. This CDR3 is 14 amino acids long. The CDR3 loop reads CASTEGPGRNGYTF. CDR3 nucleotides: TGTGCCAGCACTGAAGGCCCAGGGAGGAATGGCTACACCTTC.

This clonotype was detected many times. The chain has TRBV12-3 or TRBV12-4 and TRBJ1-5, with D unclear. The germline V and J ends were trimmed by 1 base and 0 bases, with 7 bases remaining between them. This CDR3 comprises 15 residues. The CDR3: CASSLGTPSNQPQHF. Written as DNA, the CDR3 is TGTGCCAGCAGTTTAGGGACTCCTAGCAATCAGCCCCAGCATTTT.